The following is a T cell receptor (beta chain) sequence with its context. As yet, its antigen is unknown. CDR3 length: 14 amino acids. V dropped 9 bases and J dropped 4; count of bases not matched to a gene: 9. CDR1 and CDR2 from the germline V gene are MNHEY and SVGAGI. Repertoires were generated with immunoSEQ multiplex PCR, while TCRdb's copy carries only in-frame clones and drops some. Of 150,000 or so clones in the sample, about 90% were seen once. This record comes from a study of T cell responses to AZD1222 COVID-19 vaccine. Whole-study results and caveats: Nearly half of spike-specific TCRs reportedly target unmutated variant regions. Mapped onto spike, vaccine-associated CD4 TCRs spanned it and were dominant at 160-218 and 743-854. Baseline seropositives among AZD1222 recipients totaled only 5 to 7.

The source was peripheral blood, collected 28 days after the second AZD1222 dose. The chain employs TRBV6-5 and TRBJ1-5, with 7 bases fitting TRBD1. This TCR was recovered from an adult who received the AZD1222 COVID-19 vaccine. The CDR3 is CASREGAGNQPQHF. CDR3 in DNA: TGTGCCAGTCGGGAGGGGGCAGGGAATCAGCCCCAGCATTTT.